This is a list of T cell receptor beta chains from one sample in a study of cytomegalovirus exposure and HLA in healthy donors. Measured with immunoSEQ multiplex PCR; TCRdb has only the in-frame clones, and not every one. The sample includes tens of thousands of clones, roughly 80% of them seen just once. Sequences were obtained from PBMCs. These receptors were taken from a woman aged 50 to 65 in good health and CMV-seropositive. Both conserved end residues are part of each CDR3. The D gene is left open where the match is weak. Some rows have no size entry. The others give once, few or many, or a class for an expanded clone.

cdr3_nt cdr3_aa j_call d_call cdr3_length v_call clone_size
TGTGCCTGGAGTCCAAGTCGGACTAGCGGAGGTGCAGATACGCAGTATTTT CAWSPSRTSGGADTQYF TRBJ2-3 TRBD2 17 TRBV30 once
TGTGCCAGCAAAGGATACAGGGGGCAAGGGCAGTTCTTC CASKGYRGQGQFF TRBJ2-1 TRBD1 13 TRBV25-1 .
TGTGCCAGCAGTTGGGGACAGGGGTCGGGGTACAATGAGCAGTTCTTC CASSWGQGSGYNEQFF TRBJ2-1 TRBD1 16 TRBV27 .
TGTGCCAGCAGTGAACAGGCGAACACTGAAGCTTTCTTT CASSEQANTEAFF TRBJ1-1 . 13 TRBV6-1 .
TGTGCCAGCTCACCAGTAAGAGGCCACACTGAAGCTTTCTTT CASSPVRGHTEAFF TRBJ1-1 . 14 TRBV18 .
TGTGCCAGCAGCCGAGACAGGGTTCGGACCTACGAGCAGTACTTC CASSRDRVRTYEQYF TRBJ2-7 TRBD1 15 TRBV7-9 few
TGCGCCAGCAGTGACAGGTCCCTGTGGGACGAGCAGTACTTC CASSDRSLWDEQYF TRBJ2-7 . 14 TRBV10-1 .
TGTGCCAGCAGTTTACGGGCGGGAGGGCCCTACGAGCAGTACTTC CASSLRAGGPYEQYF TRBJ2-7 TRBD2 15 TRBV27 once
TGTGCCTGGAGTCCCGGTAGCACAGATACGCAGTATTTT CAWSPGSTDTQYF TRBJ2-3 . 13 TRBV30 once
TGCGCCAGCAGCCAAGAAGTAGGGGTCAGAAACACCATATATTTT CASSQEVGVRNTIYF TRBJ1-3 . 15 TRBV4-1 few
TGCGCCAGCAGCTTGTATGGTAACCTAGCTCTCAATGAGCAGTTCTTC CASSLYGNLALNEQFF TRBJ2-1 . 16 TRBV5-1 .
TGTGCCAGCAGGGCAGGGACTTCAAATGAGCAGTTCTTC CASRAGTSNEQFF TRBJ2-1 . 13 TRBV2 .
TGTGCCAGCAGCCCAGGACAGGCGAGTTTGCCCTATGGCTACACCTTC CASSPGQASLPYGYTF TRBJ1-2 TRBD1 16 TRBV6-6 .
TGTGCCAGCAGCCGTGCGGCCCTAGATACGCAGTATTTT CASSRAALDTQYF TRBJ2-3 . 13 TRBV6-6 .
TGTGCCAGCTCACCACTCCCAGGGAATGAGCAGTTCTTC CASSPLPGNEQFF TRBJ2-1 . 13 TRBV18 .
TGTGCCAGCAGCGGCAGGGGCGGTGAAAAACTGTTTTTT CASSGRGGEKLFF TRBJ1-4 . 13 TRBV2 once
TGTGCCAGCTCCGAGGGAGGGTTCTCCTACGAGCAGTACTTC CASSEGGFSYEQYF TRBJ2-7 TRBD2 14 TRBV5-6 .
TGTGCCACCAGCAGTAGCGGGAAAACCTACGAGCAGTACTTC CATSSSGKTYEQYF TRBJ2-7 TRBD2 14 TRBV15 once
TGTGCCAGCAGCCAAGATGCCGCGGGGCTAGCGGACTACGAGCAGTACTTC CASSQDAAGLADYEQYF TRBJ2-7 TRBD2 17 TRBV4-2 .
TGTGCCAGCAGTGAATCGACTAGCGGGAACACAGATACGCAGTATTTT CASSESTSGNTDTQYF TRBJ2-3 TRBD2 16 TRBV6-4 few
TGTGCCACCAGCAGAGATTCAGTGACCTACGAGCAGTACTTC CATSRDSVTYEQYF TRBJ2-7 . 14 TRBV15 .
TGTGCCAGCTCAAGCGGGACTAGCTACGAGCAGTACTTC CASSSGTSYEQYF TRBJ2-7 TRBD2 13 TRBV18 .
TGTGCCAGCAGCCCCCCATTGAGAGAGTACTCCCCAAGGCGGGGGAATGAGCAGTTCTTC CASSPPLREYSPRRGNEQFF TRBJ2-1 . 20 TRBV21-1 .
TGCAGCGTTGAAGACGCGGGGTTCGTCGGGGAGCTGTTTTTT CSVEDAGFVGELFF TRBJ2-2 . 14 TRBV29-1 .
TGTGCCAGCACCTGGGACAGGGCCTCCTACGAGCAGTACTTC CASTWDRASYEQYF TRBJ2-7 TRBD1 14 TRBV2 .
TGTGCCAGCAGTGAAAGGTCAGGAACCTTCTATGGCTACACCTTC CASSERSGTFYGYTF TRBJ1-2 . 15 TRBV2 .
TGTGCCAGCAGTGTTTCCCTTTATGAGCAGTTCTTC CASSVSLYEQFF TRBJ2-1 . 12 TRBV2 .
TGTGCCAGCACGGACAGGGCGGACAATGAGCAGTTCTTC CASTDRADNEQFF TRBJ2-1 TRBD1 13 TRBV6-1 .
TGTGCCAGCAGCTTAGGGGCGGATACGCAGTATTTT CASSLGADTQYF TRBJ2-3 . 12 TRBV11-2 .
TGTGCCAGCAGCGTAGGGGCTAGCGGCAGCTCCTACGAGCAGTACTTC CASSVGASGSSYEQYF TRBJ2-7 TRBD2 16 TRBV9 .
TGTGCCAGCAGCCCGGACACCAATCAGCCCCAGCATTTT CASSPDTNQPQHF TRBJ1-5 . 13 TRBV11-2 few
TGTGCCAGCAGTTTAAGTACAGGTGGGGACGAGCAGTACTTC CASSLSTGGDEQYF TRBJ2-7 . 14 TRBV27 .
TGTGCCAGCTCACCGGAGGTTCTCGATGGCTACACCTTC CASSPEVLDGYTF TRBJ1-2 . 13 TRBV18 .
TGTGCCAGCAGTCCCCCAGGGACAGGGGCGCTAACCTACGAGCAGTACTTC CASSPPGTGALTYEQYF TRBJ2-7 TRBD1 17 TRBV28 .
TGTGCCAGCAGCGTCTCGACAGGGGAGGATACGCAGTATTTT CASSVSTGEDTQYF TRBJ2-3 TRBD1 14 TRBV9 once
TGTGCCATCAGGAGGAGGGAGGTAGGGGCGACAGCTAGCACAGATACGCAGTATTTT CAIRRREVGATASTDTQYF TRBJ2-3 . 19 TRBV10-3 few
TGTGCCAGCAGTCGCCAGGTGGCTGCTGGAAACACCATATATTTT CASSRQVAAGNTIYF TRBJ1-3 . 15 TRBV6-1 .
TGTGCCAGCAGCTTAGACAGACTCTCTGGAAACACCATATATTTT CASSLDRLSGNTIYF TRBJ1-3 . 15 TRBV11-2 .
TGTGCCAGCAGTGAAGACCTCGGAGGCGAGCAGTACTTC CASSEDLGGEQYF TRBJ2-7 . 13 TRBV2 .
TGTGCCAGCAGCCAAGCCACTAGCGGAGATACGCAGTATTTT CASSQATSGDTQYF TRBJ2-3 TRBD2 14 TRBV4-2 .
TGCACCAGCAGCCCCCGACTAGCGGACTACAATGAGCAGTTCTTC CTSSPRLADYNEQFF TRBJ2-1 . 15 TRBV1 .
TGTGCCAGTAGTAGCCGGGACAGGGGGCTTTATCAGCCCCAGCATTTT CASSSRDRGLYQPQHF TRBJ1-5 TRBD1 16 TRBV19 once
TGTGCCAGCAGCGTAGAGGGTAGCGGGAGCTACGAGCAGTACTTC CASSVEGSGSYEQYF TRBJ2-7 TRBD2 15 TRBV9 .
TGTGCCAGCAGCCAAACCGGGACTAGCGGGAGGTTATACACCGGGGAGCTGTTTTTT CASSQTGTSGRLYTGELFF TRBJ2-2 TRBD2 19 TRBV7-6 .
TGTGCCAGCAGTTCCCACGTCGGGCAGTACTTC CASSSHVGQYF TRBJ2-7 . 11 TRBV28 .
TGTGCCAGCTCACCACATGGTAGCGGATACGAGCAGTACTTC CASSPHGSGYEQYF TRBJ2-7 . 14 TRBV18 .
TGTGCCAGCAGTTTTACCCCAGGGGGGCACTATGGCTACACCTTC CASSFTPGGHYGYTF TRBJ1-2 TRBD1 15 TRBV27 .
TGTGCCAGCAGGAGTGGGGGGGTAGAGCAGCCCCAGCATTTT CASRSGGVEQPQHF TRBJ1-5 . 14 TRBV6-6 .
TGTGCCAGCAGCTTAGTGGGCGGGAAGGCCTACAATGAGCAGTTCTTC CASSLVGGKAYNEQFF TRBJ2-1 . 16 TRBV7-9 .
TGTGCCAGCAGACCCGGACAGTCATTGAGACTGTTTTTT CASRPGQSLRLFF TRBJ1-4 . 13 TRBV6-1 once
TGTGCCAGCAGCCTACGGACAGGGAAGTGGACTGAAGCTTTCTTT CASSLRTGKWTEAFF TRBJ1-1 TRBD1 15 TRBV14 .
TGTGCCAGCAGCTTAGGCGGCCAGGGAGGGTCGGCTTTCTTT CASSLGGQGGSAFF TRBJ1-1 . 14 TRBV7-9 .
TGTGCCAGCAGCCGGATGACAGGGGCGGACAATGAGCAGTTCTTC CASSRMTGADNEQFF TRBJ2-1 TRBD1 15 TRBV7-9 .
TGTGCCATCAACCCAGGTCAAAATAGAGATGAGCAGTTCTTC CAINPGQNRDEQFF TRBJ2-1 . 14 TRBV10-3 .
TGTGCCAGCAGCCCTTACACCTACGAGCAGTACTTC CASSPYTYEQYF TRBJ2-7 . 12 TRBV28 .
TGTGCCAGCTCACCATCGCGTATGGTGTTCTTC CASSPSRMVFF TRBJ2-1 . 11 TRBV18 .
TGTGCTAGCAGCTTAGGGCTAGCGGGAGTGCGGGAGACCCAGTACTTC CASSLGLAGVRETQYF TRBJ2-5 TRBD2 16 TRBV7-7 .